This TCR beta chain was captured in a study of T cells in Graves' hyperthyroidism and ophthalmopathy. Patients were excluded for uncontrolled infection, other autoimmune disease, pregnancy or lactation. The source material, RNA transcripts, was used to amplify TCR beta CDR3 regions. The TCR CDR3 first-round RT-PCR relied on the HTBI primer set. Each CDR3 protein is one row after TCRdb ran MiXCR on the multiplex PCR reads. The table includes 250,000 to 300,000 distinct CDR3 sequences, about 17% detected once. This clonotype was counted ten times or more. Its matching antigen is unknown. General study results and limits: The model predicted ophthalmopathy a median approximately 6 months before onset. Also found in blood were most expanded thyroid clonotypes above 0.001.

V shed 2 bases and J shed 0 bases, with 8 bases lying between them. Germline V lookup: CDR1 GTSNPN, CDR2 SVGIG (reference sequence). The CDR3 has 14 residues. The chain joins TRBV30 to TRBJ2-1, with D hard to call. The source material was blood. The source of this sequence is a woman aged 55-69 years with Graves' ophthalmopathy. The chain's CDR3 is CAWSPSSSYNEQFF. CDR3 DNA: TGTGCCTGGAGTCCCTCCTCCTCCTACAATGAGCAGTTCTTC.